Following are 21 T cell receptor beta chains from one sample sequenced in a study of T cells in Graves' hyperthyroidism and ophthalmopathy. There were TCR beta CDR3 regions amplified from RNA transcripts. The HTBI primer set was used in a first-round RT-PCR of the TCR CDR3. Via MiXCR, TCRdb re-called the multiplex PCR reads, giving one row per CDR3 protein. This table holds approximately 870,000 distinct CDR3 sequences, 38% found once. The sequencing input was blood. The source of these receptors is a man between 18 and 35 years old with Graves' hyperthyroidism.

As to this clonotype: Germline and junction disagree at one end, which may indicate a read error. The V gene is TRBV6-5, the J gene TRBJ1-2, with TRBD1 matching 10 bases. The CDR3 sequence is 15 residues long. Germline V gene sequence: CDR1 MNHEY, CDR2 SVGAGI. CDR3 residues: CASSLTRGTGAHFAF. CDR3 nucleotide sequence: TGTGCCAGCAGCCTAACAAGGGGGACAGGGGCCCATTTTGCCTTC.

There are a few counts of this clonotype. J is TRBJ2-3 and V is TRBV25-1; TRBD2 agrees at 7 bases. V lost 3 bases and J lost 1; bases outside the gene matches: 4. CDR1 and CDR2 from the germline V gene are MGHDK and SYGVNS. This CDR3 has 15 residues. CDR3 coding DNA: TGTGCCAGCAGTGACACTAGCGTACGCACAGATACGCAGTATTTT. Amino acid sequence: CASSDTSVRTDTQYF.

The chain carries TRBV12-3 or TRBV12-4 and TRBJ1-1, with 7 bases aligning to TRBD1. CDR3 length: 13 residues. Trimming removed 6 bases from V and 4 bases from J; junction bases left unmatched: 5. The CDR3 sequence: CASRGQMGTEAFF. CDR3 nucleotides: TGTGCCAGCAGGGGACAGATGGGCACTGAAGCTTTCTTT.

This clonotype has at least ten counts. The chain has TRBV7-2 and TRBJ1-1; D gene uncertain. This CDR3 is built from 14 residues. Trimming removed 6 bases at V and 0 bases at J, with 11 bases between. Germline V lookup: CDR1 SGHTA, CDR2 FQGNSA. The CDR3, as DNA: TGTGCCAGCAGAAGTGACCCAATGAACACTGAAGCTTTCTTT. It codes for CASRSDPMNTEAFF.

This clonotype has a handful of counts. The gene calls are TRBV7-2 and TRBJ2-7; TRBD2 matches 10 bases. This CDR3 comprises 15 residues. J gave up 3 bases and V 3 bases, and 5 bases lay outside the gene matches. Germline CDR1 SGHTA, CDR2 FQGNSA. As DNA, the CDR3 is TGTGCCAGCAGCTTGGGACTAGCGCCGGGCTACGAGCAGTACTTC. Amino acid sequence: CASSLGLAPGYEQYF.

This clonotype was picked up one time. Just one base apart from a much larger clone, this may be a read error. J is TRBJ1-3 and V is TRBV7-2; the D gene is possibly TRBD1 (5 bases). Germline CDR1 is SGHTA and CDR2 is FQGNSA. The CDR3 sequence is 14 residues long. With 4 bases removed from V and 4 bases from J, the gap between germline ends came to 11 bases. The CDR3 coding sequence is TGTGCCAGCAGCTCAACCAGGGCCGGAAACACCATATATTTT. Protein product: CASSSTRAGNTIYF.

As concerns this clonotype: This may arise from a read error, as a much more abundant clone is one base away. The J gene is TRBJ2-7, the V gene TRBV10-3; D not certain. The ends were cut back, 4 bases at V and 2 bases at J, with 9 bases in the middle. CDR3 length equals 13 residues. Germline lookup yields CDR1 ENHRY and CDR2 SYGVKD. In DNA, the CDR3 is TGTGCCATCAGTGGGTCTACGACCTACGAGCAGTACTTC. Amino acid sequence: CAISGSTTYEQYF.

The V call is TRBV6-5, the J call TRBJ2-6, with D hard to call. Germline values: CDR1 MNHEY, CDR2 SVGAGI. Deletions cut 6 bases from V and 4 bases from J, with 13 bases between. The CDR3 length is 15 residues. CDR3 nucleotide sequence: TGTGCCAGCAGACGAGTCCCGGAAGGGGCCAACGTCCTGACTTTC. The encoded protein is CASRRVPEGANVLTF.

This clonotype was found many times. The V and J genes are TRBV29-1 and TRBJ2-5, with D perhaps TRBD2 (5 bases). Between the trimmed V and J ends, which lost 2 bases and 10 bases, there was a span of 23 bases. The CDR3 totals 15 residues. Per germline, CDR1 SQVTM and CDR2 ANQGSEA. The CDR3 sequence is CSVERLGGDSWGQYF. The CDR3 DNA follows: TGCAGCGTTGAACGTTTAGGAGGAGATTCGTGGGGCCAGTACTTC.

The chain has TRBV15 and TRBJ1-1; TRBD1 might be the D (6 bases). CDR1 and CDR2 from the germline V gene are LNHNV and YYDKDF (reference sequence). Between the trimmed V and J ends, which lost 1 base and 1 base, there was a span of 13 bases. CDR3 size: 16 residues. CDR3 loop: CATSRGLQGANTEAFF. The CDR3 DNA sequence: TGTGCCACCAGCAGAGGGTTACAGGGCGCGAACACTGAAGCTTTCTTT.

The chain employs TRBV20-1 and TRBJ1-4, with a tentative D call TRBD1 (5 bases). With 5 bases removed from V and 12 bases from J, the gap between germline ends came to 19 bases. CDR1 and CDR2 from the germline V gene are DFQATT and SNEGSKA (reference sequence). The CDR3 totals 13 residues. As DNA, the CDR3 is TGCAGTGCTGGTAGGGGAAAGGAAGAAGAACTGTTTTTT. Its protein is CSAGRGKEEELFF.

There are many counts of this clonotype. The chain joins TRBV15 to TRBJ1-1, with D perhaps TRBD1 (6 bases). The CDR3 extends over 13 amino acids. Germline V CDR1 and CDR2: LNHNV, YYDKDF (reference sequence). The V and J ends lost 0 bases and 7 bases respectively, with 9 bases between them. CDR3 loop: CATSREGDIEAFF. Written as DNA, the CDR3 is TGTGCCACCAGCAGAGAGGGGGACATTGAAGCTTTCTTT. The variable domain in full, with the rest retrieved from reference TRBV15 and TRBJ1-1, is DAMVIQNPRYQVTQFGKPVTLSCSQTLNHNVMYWYQQKSSQAPKLLFHYYDKDFNNEADTPDNFQSRRPNTSFCFLDIRSPGLGDTAMYLCATSREGDIEAFFGQGTRLTVV.

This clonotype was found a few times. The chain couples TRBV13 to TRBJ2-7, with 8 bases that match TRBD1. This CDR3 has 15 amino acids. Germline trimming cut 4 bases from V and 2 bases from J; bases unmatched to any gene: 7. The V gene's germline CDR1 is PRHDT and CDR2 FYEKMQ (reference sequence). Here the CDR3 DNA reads TGTGCCAGCAGCTCGCAGGGGGCGCCGACCTACGAGCAGTACTTC. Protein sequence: CASSSQGAPTYEQYF.

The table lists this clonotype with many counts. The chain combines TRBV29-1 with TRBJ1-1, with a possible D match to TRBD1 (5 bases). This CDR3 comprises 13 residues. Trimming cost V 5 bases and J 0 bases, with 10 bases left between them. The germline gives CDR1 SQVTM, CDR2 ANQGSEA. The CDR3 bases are TGCAGCGTTTTCGGGGGGTTGAACACTGAAGCTTTCTTT. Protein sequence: CSVFGGLNTEAFF.

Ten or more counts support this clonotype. As DNA, the CDR3 is TGCAGCGTGACAGGGGCCGGCTACACCTTC. Protein sequence: CSVTGAGYTF. This sequence joins TRBV29-1 and TRBJ1-2; 8 nucleotides align to TRBD1. Germline V gene data show CDR1 as SQVTM and CDR2 as ANQGSEA. Losses at the gene ends were 6 bases for V and 8 bases for J; bases not matched to a gene: 2. The CDR3 contains 10 residues.

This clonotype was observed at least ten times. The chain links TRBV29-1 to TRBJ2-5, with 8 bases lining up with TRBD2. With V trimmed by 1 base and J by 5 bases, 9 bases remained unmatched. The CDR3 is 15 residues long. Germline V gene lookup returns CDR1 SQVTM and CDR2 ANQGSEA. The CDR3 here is CSVEARGGPRETQYF. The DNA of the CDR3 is TGCAGCGTTGAAGCCCGGGGGGGACCTAGGGAGACCCAGTACTTC. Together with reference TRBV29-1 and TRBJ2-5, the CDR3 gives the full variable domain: SAVISQKPSRDICQRGTSLTIQCQVDSQVTMMFWYRQQPGQSLTLIATANQGSEATYESGFVIDKFPISRPNLTFSTLTVSNMSPEDSSIYLCSVEARGGPRETQYFGPGTRLLVL.

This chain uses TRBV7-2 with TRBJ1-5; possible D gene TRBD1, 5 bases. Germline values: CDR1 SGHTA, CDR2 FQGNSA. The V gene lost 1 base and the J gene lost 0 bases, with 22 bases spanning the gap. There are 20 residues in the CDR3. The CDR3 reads CASSLDGAPNVHNSNQPQHF. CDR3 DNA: TGTGCCAGCAGCTTAGACGGGGCACCAAACGTCCATAATAGCAATCAGCCCCAGCATTTT.

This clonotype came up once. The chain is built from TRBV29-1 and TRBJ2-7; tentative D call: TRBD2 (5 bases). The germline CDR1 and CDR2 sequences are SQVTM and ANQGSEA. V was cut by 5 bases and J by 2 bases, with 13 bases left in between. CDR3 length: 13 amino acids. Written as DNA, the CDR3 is TGCAGCGTTTCCTCCGGGATTGCCTACGAGCAGTACTTC. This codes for CSVSSGIAYEQYF.

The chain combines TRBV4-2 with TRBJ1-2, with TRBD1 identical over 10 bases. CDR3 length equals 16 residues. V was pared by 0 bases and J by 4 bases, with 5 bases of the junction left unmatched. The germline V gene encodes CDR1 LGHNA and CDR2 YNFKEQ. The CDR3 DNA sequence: TGTGCCAGCAGCCAAGATGCCGGACAGGGGGTCTATGGCTACACCTTC. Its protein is CASSQDAGQGVYGYTF.

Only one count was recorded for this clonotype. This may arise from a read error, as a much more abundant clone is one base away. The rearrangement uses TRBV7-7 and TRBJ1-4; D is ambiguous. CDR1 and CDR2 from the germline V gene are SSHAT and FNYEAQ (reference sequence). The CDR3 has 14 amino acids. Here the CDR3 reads CASSQEATNEKLYF. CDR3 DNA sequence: TGTGCCAGCAGCCAGGAGGCAACTAATGAAAAACTGTATTTT.

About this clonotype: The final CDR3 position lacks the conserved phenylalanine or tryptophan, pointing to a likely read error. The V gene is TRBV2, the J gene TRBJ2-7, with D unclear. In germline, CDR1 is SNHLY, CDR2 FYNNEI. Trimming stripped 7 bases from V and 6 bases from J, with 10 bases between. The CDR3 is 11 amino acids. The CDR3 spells CASILSGEQYL. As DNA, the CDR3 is TGTGCCAGCATCCTCTCGGGCGAGCAGTACCTC.